A single sample gave rise to the 4 T cell receptor beta chains below, sequenced in a study of T cell responses to AZD1222 COVID-19 vaccine. Sequencing used immunoSEQ multiplex PCR; TCRdb keeps in-frame clones, though not all of them. The sample carries 200,000 or so clones, approximately 91% recorded once. The material sequenced was peripheral blood, taken on day 0 of AZD1222 vaccination. These receptors were collected from an adult in good health.

The CDR3 nucleotides are TGCGCCAGCAGCCAAGCGACAGGACTAGGTTCCTACGAGCAGTACTTC. It specifies CASSQATGLGSYEQYF. V is TRBV4-1 and J is TRBJ2-7; a possible D gene is TRBD2 (7 bases). Germline CDR1 reads MGHRA; CDR2 reads YSYEKL. Trimming pared 1 base from V and 1 base from J, leaving 14 bases between. This CDR3 is built from 16 residues.

The V gene is TRBV2, the J gene TRBJ1-2; 8 positions match TRBD1. Trimming at V came to 7 bases and at J to 3 bases, leaving 4 bases not matched to a gene. The CDR3 has 13 amino acids. The germline V gene encodes CDR1 SNHLY and CDR2 FYNNEI. The CDR3 DNA sequence: TGTGCCAGCACCGGGACAGGCCACTATGGCTACACCTTC. Translating it yields CASTGTGHYGYTF.

This chain connects TRBV28 to TRBJ1-3; D not resolved. Trimming shortened V by 4 bases and J by 4 bases, and 20 bases separated the two germline ends. The V gene's germline CDR1 is MDHEN and CDR2 SYDVKM. CDR3 length: 17 residues. The CDR3 DNA sequence: TGTGCCAGCAGTTCCGACCTAGGAACCGCGGCCGGAAACACCATATATTTT. This encodes CASSSDLGTAAGNTIYF.

The CDR3 protein is CASCSRGAQETQYF. In DNA, the CDR3 is TGTGCCAGCTGTTCCAGGGGAGCGCAAGAGACCCAGTACTTC. The rearrangement links TRBV6-2 or TRBV6-3 to TRBJ2-5; tentatively, D is TRBD1 (6 bases). In germline, CDR1 is MNHEY, CDR2 SVGEGT. V was cut by 8 bases and J by 2 bases, with 15 bases left in between. This CDR3 has 14 residues.